The entry below describes one T cell receptor beta chain. The antigen is unknown. These data come from a study of shared clonotypes between healthy human individuals. General study results and limits: Generation probabilities were higher for clonotypes shared across all four sorted-subset donors than for unshared ones.

Genomic DNA of every subset was divided equally among multiple immunoSEQ plates. As originally analysed: Junction-only sequences without quality scores were provided by ImmunoSEQ, so filtering was different. Method: immunoSEQ multiplex PCR; TCRdb's copy keeps in-frame clones and lacks some. D and trimming were read from the DNA, whereas the V and J calls and clone size are those reported in that table. The sample records almost 700,000 clones, about 90% being singletons. Losses at the gene ends were 5 bases for V and 8 bases for J; bases not matched to a gene: 8. Per the germline V gene, CDR1 is MNHEY and CDR2 is SMNVEV (reference sequence). This CDR3 has 14 amino acids. CD45RO-negative, CCR7-positively selected cells formed the naive CD8 fraction, excluding terminally differentiated effector memory CD45RA+ cells.

The rearrangement links TRBV27 to TRBJ2-1, with 8 bases that match TRBD2. The receptor comes from a man aged 25 to 45 in good health. Sequences were obtained from naive CD8+ T cells sorted from blood. CDR3 region: CASSQLGREDEQFF. DNA for the CDR3: TGTGCCAGCAGTCAACTAGGGCGGGAGGATGAGCAGTTCTTC.